This T cell receptor (beta chain) came from a study of T cells in Graves' hyperthyroidism and ophthalmopathy. This clonotype was seen a handful of times. CDR1 and CDR2 from the germline V gene are SGHRS and YFSETQ. The CDR3 covers 16 residues. The V and J ends lost 3 bases and 4 bases, in that order; junction bases with no gene match: 11. RNA transcripts served as the template for amplifying TCR beta CDR3 regions. RT-PCR in the first round (using the HTBI primer set) targeted the TCR CDR3. TCRdb re-derived calls from the multiplex PCR reads in MiXCR, one entry per CDR3 protein. This table has 480,000 or so distinct CDR3 sequences, about 15% appearing once.

Specimen: blood. This TCR came from a woman aged 18-35 years with Graves' hyperthyroidism. The J gene is TRBJ2-5, the V gene TRBV5-1, with 8 bases identical to TRBD2. The CDR3 region is CASSSTLGREAETQYF. CDR3 nucleotides: TGCGCCAGCAGCTCGACCCTGGGGCGGGAGGCAGAGACCCAGTACTTC. The complete variable domain, with remaining parts taken from reference TRBV5-1 and TRBJ2-5, reads KAGVTQTPRYLIKTRGQQVTLSCSPISGHRSVSWYQQTPGQGLQFLFEYFSETQRNKGNFPGRFSGRQFSNSRSEMNVSTLELGDSALYLCASSSTLGREAETQYFGPGTRLLVL.